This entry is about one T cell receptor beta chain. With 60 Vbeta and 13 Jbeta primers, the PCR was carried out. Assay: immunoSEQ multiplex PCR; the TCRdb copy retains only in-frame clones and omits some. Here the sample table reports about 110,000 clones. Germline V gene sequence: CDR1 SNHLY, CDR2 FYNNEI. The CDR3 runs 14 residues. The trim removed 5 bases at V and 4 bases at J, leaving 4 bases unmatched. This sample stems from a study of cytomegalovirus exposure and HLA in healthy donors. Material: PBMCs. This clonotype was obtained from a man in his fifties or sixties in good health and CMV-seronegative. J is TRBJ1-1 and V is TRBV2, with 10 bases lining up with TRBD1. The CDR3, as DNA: TGTGCCAGCAGTCGACAGGGGGCGCGCACTGAAGCTTTCTTT. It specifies CASSRQGARTEAFF.